This section outlines one T cell receptor (beta chain) sequence together with its context. What it recognizes is unknown. V dropped 5 bases and J dropped 1 base, with 13 bases sitting between them. Germline CDR1 and CDR2: SGDLS and YYNGEE. CDR3 length: 16 residues. The data derive from a study of shared clonotypes between healthy human individuals. Study-level background: A few men and a couple of women, aged 18 to 49, were donors.

Sequencing was performed with immunoSEQ multiplex PCR; in TCRdb, only in-frame clones are kept and a portion is missing. Of more than 2 million clones detected, just over 90% appear once; the ten largest clones hold about 1.7%. As defined, naive CD8 cells were CD45RO-negative and positively selected for CCR7, with terminally differentiated effector memory CD45RA+ cells excluded. Study-wide points: The researchers took only blood, and tissue repertoires probably look different. Naive CD4 clonotype sharing across four donors was about 5.3%.

The source material was naive CD8+ T cells from PBMCs. The V and J genes are TRBV9 and TRBJ2-6; the D is unclear. This receptor was obtained from a man in his late teens or twenties in good health. Some clones in this sample may be carry-over from other donors' samples. The CDR3 sequence: CASSYAPGSGANVLTF. The CDR3 DNA reads as TGTGCCAGCAGTTACGCTCCTGGTTCTGGGGCCAACGTCCTGACTTTC.